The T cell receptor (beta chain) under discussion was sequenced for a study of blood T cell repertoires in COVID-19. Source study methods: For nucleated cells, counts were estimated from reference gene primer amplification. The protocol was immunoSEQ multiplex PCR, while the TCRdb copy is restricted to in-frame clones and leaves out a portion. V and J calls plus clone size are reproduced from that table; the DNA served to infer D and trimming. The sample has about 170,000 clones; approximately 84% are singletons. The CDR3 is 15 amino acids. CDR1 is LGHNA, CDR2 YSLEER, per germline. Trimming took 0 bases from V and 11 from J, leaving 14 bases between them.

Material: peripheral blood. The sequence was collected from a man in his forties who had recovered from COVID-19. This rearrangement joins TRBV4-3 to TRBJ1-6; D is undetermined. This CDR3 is CASSQEAGSRAPLHF. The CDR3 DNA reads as TGCGCCAGCAGCCAAGAAGCGGGCTCTAGGGCACCCCTCCACTTT.